The clone carrying this TCR beta chain was seen more than once but under ten times. Source study methods: From reference gene primer amplification, estimates of nucleated cell counts were derived. Sequencing was performed with immunoSEQ multiplex PCR; in TCRdb, only in-frame clones are kept and a portion is missing. From that table come the V and J calls and clone size; the DNA was used to work out D and trimming. The sample yields around 200,000 clones, around 80% seen once. The data are from a study of blood T cell repertoires in COVID-19. Study summary: Sites in the United States, Italy and Spain provided acute and convalescent COVID-19 samples.

V was pared by 5 bases and J by 6 bases, with 7 bases of the junction left unmatched. The CDR3 is made up of 15 amino acids. Germline V gene lookup returns CDR1 KGHDR and CDR2 SFDVKD. The chain employs TRBV24-1 and TRBJ2-1, with 9 bases lining up with TRBD1. The sample comprised peripheral blood. This clonotype was sampled from a woman aged 80 or over with acute or convalescent COVID-19. The CDR3 reads CATSALDRGINEQFF. For the CDR3, the DNA is TGTGCCACCAGTGCCCTGGACAGGGGTATCAATGAGCAGTTCTTC.